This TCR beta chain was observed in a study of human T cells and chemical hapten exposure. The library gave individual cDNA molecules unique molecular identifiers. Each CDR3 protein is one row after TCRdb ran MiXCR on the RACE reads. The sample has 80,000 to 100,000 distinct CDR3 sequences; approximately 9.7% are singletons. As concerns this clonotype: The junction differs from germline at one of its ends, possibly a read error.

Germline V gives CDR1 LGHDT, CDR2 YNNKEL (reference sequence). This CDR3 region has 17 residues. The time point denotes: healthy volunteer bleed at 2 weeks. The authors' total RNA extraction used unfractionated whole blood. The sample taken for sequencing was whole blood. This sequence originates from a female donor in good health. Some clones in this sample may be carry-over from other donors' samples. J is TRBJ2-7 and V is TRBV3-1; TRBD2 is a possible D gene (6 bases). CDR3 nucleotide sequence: TGTGCCAACAGCCAAGGGAATGGGTGGCGGGATACCTACGAGCAGTACTTC. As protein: CANSQGNGWRDTYEQYF.